The clone carrying this T cell receptor (beta chain) was counted a few times. The sample originates from a study of identical twins. TCRdb passed the 5' RACE reads through MiXCR, listing each CDR3 protein once. The repertoire holds over 600,000 distinct CDR3 sequences, with 21% as singletons. Germline V gives CDR1 SEHNR, CDR2 FQNEAQ (reference sequence). The CDR3 is 15 residues long. The V segment lost 5 bases and the J segment 0 bases; nucleotides outside the gene matches: 3. This sample was also put to use in a study of T cells expressing NK-cell markers.

The source material was PBMCs. The chain employs TRBV7-9 and TRBJ1-5, with 8 positions matching TRBD1. This TCR was sampled from a woman aged 18-30 years in good health. As DNA, the CDR3 is TGTGCCAGCAGCCGGGACAGGTCTAGCAATCAGCCCCAGCATTTT. Protein sequence: CASSRDRSSNQPQHF.